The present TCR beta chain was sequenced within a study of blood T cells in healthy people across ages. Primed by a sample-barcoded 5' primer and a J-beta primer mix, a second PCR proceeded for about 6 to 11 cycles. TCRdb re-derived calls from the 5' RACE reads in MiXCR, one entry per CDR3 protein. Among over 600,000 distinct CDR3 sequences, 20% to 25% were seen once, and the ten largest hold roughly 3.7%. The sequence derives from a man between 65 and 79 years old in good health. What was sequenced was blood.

The CDR3 nucleotides read TGTGCCAGCCTTTTGTTGGGAGACGGGGGGACGCAGTATTTT. Translation gives CASLLLGDGGTQYF. V and J are TRBV28 and TRBJ2-3; 7 bases map to TRBD2. Germline CDR1 MDHEN, CDR2 SYDVKM. The CDR3 is 14 amino acids. J lost 9 bases, V lost 8 bases, and 14 bases had no gene match.